The rows below give T cell receptor beta chains drawn from one sample of a study of cytomegalovirus exposure and HLA in healthy donors. Generated by immunoSEQ multiplex PCR, the TCRdb table keeps only in-frame clones and is missing some. Here the sample spans some 340,000 clones, about nine tenths being singletons. The sample comprised PBMCs. These receptors originate from a woman aged 25 to 39 in good health and CMV-seropositive. Both conserved end residues are part of each CDR3. The D gene is left open where the match is weak. For some rows the clone size is stated as once, few or many, or as a class when expanded; others skip it.

j_gene: TRBJ1-2
d_gene: TRBD1
v_gene: TRBV10-3
abundance: .
CDR3nt: TGTGCCATCAGTGAGGACAGGGCGACGGATGGCTACACCTTC
CDR3aa: CAISEDRATDGYTF

j_gene: TRBJ1-2
d_gene: TRBD1
v_gene: TRBV28
abundance: .
CDR3nt: TGTGCCAGCAGTCCCGAGACAGGGTCTCCTAGGGGCTACACCTTC
CDR3aa: CASSPETGSPRGYTF

j_gene: TRBJ2-7
d_gene: TRBD2
v_gene: TRBV4-2
abundance: .
CDR3nt: TGTGCCAGCAGCCCTACTAGCGGGTCCTCCTACGAGCAGTACTTC
CDR3aa: CASSPTSGSSYEQYF

j_gene: TRBJ2-1
d_gene: .
v_gene: TRBV27
abundance: .
CDR3nt: TGTGCCAGCAGTTTTCCCCCCTACAATGAGCAGTTCTTC
CDR3aa: CASSFPPYNEQFF

j_gene: TRBJ2-5
d_gene: TRBD2
v_gene: TRBV2
abundance: .
CDR3nt: TGTGCCAGCAGGGGACTAGCTGGAAGTCAAGAGACCCAGTACTTC
CDR3aa: CASRGLAGSQETQYF

j_gene: TRBJ2-5
d_gene: .
v_gene: TRBV9
abundance: .
CDR3nt: TGTGCCAGCAGCGGCCCCGTGGTATTAGCGACCCAAGAGACCCAGTACTTC
CDR3aa: CASSGPVVLATQETQYF

j_gene: TRBJ2-5
d_gene: .
v_gene: TRBV15
abundance: .
CDR3nt: TGTGCCACCAGCGGAAACAGGCCGAGGGAGACCCAGTACTTC
CDR3aa: CATSGNRPRETQYF

j_gene: TRBJ2-7
d_gene: TRBD2
v_gene: TRBV29-1
abundance: .
CDR3nt: TGCAGCGTGGAGACTAGCGGGGAAGGCCGTCCCTACGAGCAGTACTTC
CDR3aa: CSVETSGEGRPYEQYF

j_gene: TRBJ1-3
d_gene: .
v_gene: TRBV5-1
abundance: few
CDR3nt: TGCGCCAGCAGCTTGACAGGGACAAGCTCTGGAAACACCATATATTTT
CDR3aa: CASSLTGTSSGNTIYF

j_gene: TRBJ2-1
d_gene: TRBD2
v_gene: TRBV30
abundance: .
CDR3nt: TGTGCCTGGAGCGGTAGCGGGAGGTTCAATGAGCAGTTCTTC
CDR3aa: CAWSGSGRFNEQFF

j_gene: TRBJ2-1
d_gene: TRBD2
v_gene: TRBV9
abundance: .
CDR3nt: TGTGCCAGCAGCGCCCCGGGACTAGCGGGAGGTGTTAATGAGCAGTTCTTC
CDR3aa: CASSAPGLAGGVNEQFF

j_gene: TRBJ1-5
d_gene: .
v_gene: TRBV4-1
abundance: .
CDR3nt: TGCGCCAGCAGCCAATCAACGCTCCAGCCCCAGCATTTT
CDR3aa: CASSQSTLQPQHF

j_gene: TRBJ1-5
d_gene: TRBD1
v_gene: TRBV6-1
abundance: few
CDR3nt: TGTGCCAGCAGTGAAATGGGGACAGGCAGACGTGGTCAGCCCCAGCATTTT
CDR3aa: CASSEMGTGRRGQPQHF